This T cell receptor (beta chain) derives from a study of Ad26.COV2.S vaccination and SARS-CoV-2 variants. Assay used: immunoSEQ multiplex PCR; TCRdb lists only in-frame clones, some missing. The sample has about 180,000 clones; roughly 85% are singletons. CDR1 and CDR2 (germline): MGHDK, SYGVNS. The CDR3 contains 14 residues. V lost 4 bases to trimming and J lost 0 bases; unmatched junction nucleotides: 3. This clonotype originated in a human donor who had recovered from COVID-19. V is TRBV25-1 and J is TRBJ2-7, with 7 bases matching TRBD1. The sample was peripheral blood, taken after recovery from COVID-19. The CDR3 protein is CASSGGGISYEQYF. CDR3 DNA sequence: TGTGCCAGCAGTGGAGGGGGCATCTCCTACGAGCAGTACTTC.